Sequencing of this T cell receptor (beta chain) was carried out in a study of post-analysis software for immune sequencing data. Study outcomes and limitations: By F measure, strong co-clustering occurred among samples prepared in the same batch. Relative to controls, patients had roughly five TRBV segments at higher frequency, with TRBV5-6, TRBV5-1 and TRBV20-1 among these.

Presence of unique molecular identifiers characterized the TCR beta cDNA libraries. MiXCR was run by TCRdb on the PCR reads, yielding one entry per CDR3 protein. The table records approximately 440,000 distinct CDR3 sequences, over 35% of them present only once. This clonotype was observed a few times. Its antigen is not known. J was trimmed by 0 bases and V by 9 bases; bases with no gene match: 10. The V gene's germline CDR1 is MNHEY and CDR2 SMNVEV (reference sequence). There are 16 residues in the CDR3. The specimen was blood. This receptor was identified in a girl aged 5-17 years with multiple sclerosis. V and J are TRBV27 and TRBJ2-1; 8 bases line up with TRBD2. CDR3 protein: CASRELAGSSYNEQFF. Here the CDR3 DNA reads TGTGCCAGTCGAGAATTAGCGGGGAGCTCCTACAATGAGCAGTTCTTC.